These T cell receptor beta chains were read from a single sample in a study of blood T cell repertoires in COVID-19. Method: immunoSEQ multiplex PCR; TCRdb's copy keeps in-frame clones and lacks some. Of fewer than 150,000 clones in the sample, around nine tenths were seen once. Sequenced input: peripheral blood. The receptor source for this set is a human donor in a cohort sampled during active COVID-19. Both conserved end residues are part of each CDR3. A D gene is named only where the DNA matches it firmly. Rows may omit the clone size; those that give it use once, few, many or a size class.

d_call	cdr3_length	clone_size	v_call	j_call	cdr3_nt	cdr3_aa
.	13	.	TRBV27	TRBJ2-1	TGTGCCAGCAGTTTATCACAGAACAATGAGCAGTTCTTC	CASSLSQNNEQFF
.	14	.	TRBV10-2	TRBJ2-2	TGCGCCAGCTCGAGTTCCGCGAACACCGGGGAGCTGTTTTTT	CASSSSANTGELFF
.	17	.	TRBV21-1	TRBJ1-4	TGTGCCAGCAGCAAAGGTGGATGCGGGACAGGGCACAAAAAACTGTTTTTT	CASSKGGCGTGHKKLFF
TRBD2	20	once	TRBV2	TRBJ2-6	TGTGCCAGCAGTGAAGCGCTTCTAGCGGGAAGAATTGGGGGGGCCAACGTCCTGACTTTC	CASSEALLAGRIGGANVLTF
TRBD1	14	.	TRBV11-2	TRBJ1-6	TGTGCCAGCAGCTTAGGACAGGGCCTCTCACCCCTCCACTTT	CASSLGQGLSPLHF
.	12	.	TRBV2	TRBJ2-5	TGTGCCAGCAGTCACCCCCAGGAGACCCAGTACTTC	CASSHPQETQYF
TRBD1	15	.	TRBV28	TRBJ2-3	TGTGCCAGCAGTGCCGGGACAGTTCCCACAGATACGCAGTATTTT	CASSAGTVPTDTQYF
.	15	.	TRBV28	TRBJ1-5	TGTGCCAGCACCGGGGCAGGGGATAGCAATCAGCCCCAGCATTTT	CASTGAGDSNQPQHF
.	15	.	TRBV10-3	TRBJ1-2	TGTGCCATCAGTGAAGGGGGGGGAGGACTCTATGGCTACACCTTC	CAISEGGGGLYGYTF
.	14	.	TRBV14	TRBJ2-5	TGTGCCAGCAGCCTCCGATGGGCCCAAGAGACCCAGTACTTC	CASSLRWAQETQYF
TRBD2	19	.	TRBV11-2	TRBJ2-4	TGTGCCAGCAGCCCGACTAGCGGGAGAGTAGTTGGGACCAAAAACATTCAGTACTTC	CASSPTSGRVVGTKNIQYF
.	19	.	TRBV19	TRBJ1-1	TGTGCCAGTAGTATAGATCCGGCAGGGTTGCGGGGTGGGAACACTGAAGCTTTCTTT	CASSIDPAGLRGGNTEAFF
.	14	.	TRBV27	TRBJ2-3	TGTGCCAGCAGTTTAATGAGCAGCACAGATACGCAGTATTTT	CASSLMSSTDTQYF
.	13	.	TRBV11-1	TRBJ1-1	TGTGCCAGCAGCTTAGCCAGGGGCGCTGAAGCTTTCTTT	CASSLARGAEAFF
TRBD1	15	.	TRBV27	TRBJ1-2	TGTGCCAGCAGGGGGACAGGGAGGAGATGGGGTGGCTACACCTTC	CASRGTGRRWGGYTF
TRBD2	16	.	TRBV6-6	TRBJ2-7	TGTGCCAGCAGTTCCCCGGGACTAGCGGGGGGGTACGAGCAGTACTTC	CASSSPGLAGGYEQYF